This T cell receptor beta chain stems from a study of radiotherapy plus CTLA-4 blockade in lung cancer. The wider study: Objective responses were recorded in roughly 17% of patients, with disease control recorded in 25% to 40%.

This clone has just one count. Data came from immunoSEQ multiplex PCR; TCRdb stores just in-frame clones and leaves some out. Of about 110,000 clones listed, around 85% are singletons. The germline V gene has CDR1 SGHAT and CDR2 FQNNGV. V dropped 4 bases and J dropped 0; count of bases not matched to a gene: 8. The CDR3 has 18 residues. Receiving focal radiation plus CTLA-4 blockade with ipilimumab were patients who had chemo-refractory metastatic non-small-cell lung cancer. The chain has TRBV11-2 and TRBJ2-2; 10 bases agree with TRBD2. The sample here was peripheral blood, taken from a patient treated with radiotherapy plus ipilimumab. The TCR comes from a human donor with non-small cell lung cancer that progressed on radiotherapy plus ipilimumab. Some clones in this sample may be carry-over from other donors' samples. The CDR3 loop reads CASSSLTSGDTNTGELFF. The CDR3, as DNA: TGTGCCAGCAGCTCCCTTACTAGCGGGGATACGAACACCGGGGAGCTGTTTTTT. Looking up the rest from reference TRBV11-2 and TRBJ2-2 gives the full variable domain: EAGVAQSPRYKIIEKRQSVAFWCNPISGHATLYWYQQILGQGPKLLIQFQNNGVVDDSQLPKDRFSAERLKGVDSTLKIQPAKLEDSAVYLCASSSLTSGDTNTGELFFGEGSRLTVL.